Listed here are 9 T cell receptor beta chains from one sample, sequenced in a study of blood T cell repertoires in COVID-19. The protocol was immunoSEQ multiplex PCR, while the TCRdb copy is restricted to in-frame clones and leaves out a portion. The sample lists 100,000 or so clones, 70% to 80% occurring once. The sequenced sample was peripheral blood. All receptors come from a human donor in a cohort sampled during active COVID-19.

This chain uses TRBV28 with TRBJ2-1, with 8 bases fitting TRBD2. The CDR3 contains 17 residues. CDR1 is MDHEN and CDR2 is SYDVKM in the germline V gene. V lost 1 base to trimming and J lost 6 bases; unmatched junction nucleotides: 11. DNA of the CDR3: TGTGCCAGCAGTTTATCACGGACTAGCCTTACCGGCAATGAGCAGTTCTTC. Translation gives CASSLSRTSLTGNEQFF.

This chain connects TRBV18 to TRBJ2-7, with 9 bases fitting TRBD1. Trimming took 4 bases from V and 7 from J; bases not matched to a gene: 8. This CDR3 is built from 14 residues. Per the germline V gene, CDR1 is KGHSH and CDR2 is LQKENI. CDR3 sequence reads: CASSQGTGRGEQYF. CDR3 DNA: TGTGCCAGCTCACAGGGGACAGGGCGAGGGGAGCAGTACTTC.

This clone was counted a few times. The chain links TRBV18 to TRBJ2-3; weak D call: TRBD2 (6 bases). The CDR3 is made up of 15 amino acids. Germline CDR1 reads KGHSH; CDR2 reads LQKENI. Between the trimmed V and J ends, which lost 6 bases and 0 bases, there was a span of 13 bases. The CDR3 DNA is TGTGCCAGCTCGAAACCCAGCGGGAGCACAGATACGCAGTATTTT. Translation: CASSKPSGSTDTQYF.

The chain couples TRBV25-1 to TRBJ2-7, with TRBD1 identical over 8 bases. The CDR3 is 15 residues long. The ends lost 2 bases at V and 2 bases at J; junction bases unmatched: 5. Germline CDR1 reads MGHDK; CDR2 reads SYGVNS. Here the CDR3 reads CASSEPGTGAYEQYF. The DNA of the CDR3 is TGTGCCAGCAGTGAACCCGGGACAGGAGCCTACGAGCAGTACTTC.

The CDR3 sequence: CASSLAGAGYNEQFF. The CDR3 nucleotides are TGCGCCAGCAGCTTGGCGGGAGCAGGCTACAATGAGCAGTTCTTC. This sequence joins TRBV5-1 and TRBJ2-1, with D possibly matching TRBD2 (6 bases). V dropped 0 bases and J dropped 3 bases, with 10 bases sitting between them. The CDR3 has 15 residues. Germline CDR1 reads SGHRS; CDR2 reads YFSETQ.

This chain uses TRBV19 with TRBJ2-5; D is possibly TRBD2 (6 bases). Between the trimmed V and J ends, which lost 0 bases and 5 bases, there was a span of 13 bases. This CDR3 is 15 amino acids long. The V gene's germline CDR1 is LNHDA and CDR2 SQIVND (reference sequence). Written as DNA, the CDR3 is TGTGCCAGTAGTATAGAGCCGGAGGGGATGGAGACCCAGTACTTC. Its translation is CASSIEPEGMETQYF.

V is TRBV5-1 and J is TRBJ2-1, with 9 nucleotides matching TRBD1. This CDR3 has 14 residues. After removal of 0 bases from V and 10 bases from J, the junction contained 5 bases not matched to a gene. CDR1 and CDR2 (germline): SGHRS, YFSETQ. Here the CDR3 reads CASSLGGQGGEQFF. DNA for the CDR3: TGCGCCAGCAGCTTGGGGGGACAGGGAGGGGAGCAGTTCTTC.

The chain joins TRBV18 to TRBJ2-1; 7 bases map to TRBD2. Germline loops: CDR1 KGHSH, CDR2 LQKENI. The CDR3 runs 15 residues. The junction had 8 bases not matched to a gene; V was cut back by 4 bases and J by 5 bases. The CDR3 region is CASSLKRDGHNEQFF. CDR3 coding DNA: TGTGCCAGCTCACTAAAGCGGGACGGCCACAATGAGCAGTTCTTC.

This clone was counted between two and nine times. The J gene is TRBJ2-3, the V gene TRBV6-5; 8 bases agree with TRBD2. Germline V lookup: CDR1 MNHEY, CDR2 SVGAGI. V lost 6 bases, J lost 5 bases, and 7 bases stayed unmatched. This CDR3 region has 14 residues. Here the CDR3 reads CASSLAGYKDTQYF. In DNA form, the CDR3 reads TGTGCCAGCAGCTTAGCGGGGTACAAAGATACGCAGTATTTT.